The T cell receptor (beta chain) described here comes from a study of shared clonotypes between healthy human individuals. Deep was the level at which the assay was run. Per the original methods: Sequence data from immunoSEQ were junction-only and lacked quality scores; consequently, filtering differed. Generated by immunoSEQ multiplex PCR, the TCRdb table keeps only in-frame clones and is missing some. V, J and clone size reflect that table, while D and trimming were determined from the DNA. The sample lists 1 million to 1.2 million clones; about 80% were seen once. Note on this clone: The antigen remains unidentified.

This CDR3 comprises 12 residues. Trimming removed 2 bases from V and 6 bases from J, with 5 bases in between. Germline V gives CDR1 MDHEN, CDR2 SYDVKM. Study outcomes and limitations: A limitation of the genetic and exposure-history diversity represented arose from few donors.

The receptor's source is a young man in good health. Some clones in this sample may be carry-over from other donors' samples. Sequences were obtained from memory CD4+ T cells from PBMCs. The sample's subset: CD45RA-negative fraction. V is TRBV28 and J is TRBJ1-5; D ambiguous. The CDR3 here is CASSLRSQPQHF. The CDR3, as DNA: TGTGCCAGCAGTTTAAGATCTCAGCCCCAGCATTTT.